The 31 T cell receptor beta chains listed next were all sequenced from one sample in a study of CD8 T cells in ankylosing spondylitis. General study points: A motif of 8 or 9 highly homologous TCR beta variants was seen as apparently characteristic of ankylosing spondylitis blood.

TCRdb called the 5' RACE reads again in MiXCR, with one record for every CDR3 protein. The repertoire has more than 400,000 distinct CDR3 sequences, about 5.4% of them found once; the top ten carry 3% to 4%. What these receptors recognize is not known. Sequenced material: blood, either unsorted or a sorted T cell fraction (not recorded which). These receptors were obtained from a male donor with ankylosing spondylitis.

This clonotype was seen repeatedly, ten times or more. J is TRBJ1-1 and V is TRBV20-1; TRBD1 matches at 7 bases. There are 14 residues in the CDR3. Germline CDR1 and CDR2: DFQATT and SNEGSKA (reference sequence). V lost 2 bases to trimming and J lost 5 bases; unmatched junction nucleotides: 8. As DNA, the CDR3 is TGCAGTGCTAGACCCCGACAGGGTTGGACTGAAGCTTTCTTT. This encodes CSARPRQGWTEAFF.

This clonotype was recorded many times. The chain uses TRBV7-2 and TRBJ2-2; D gene ambiguous. CDR1 SGHTA and CDR2 FQGNSA come from the germline V gene. Trimming removed 5 bases from V and 0 bases from J, with 4 bases in between. The CDR3 contains 13 residues. Written as DNA, the CDR3 is TGTGCCAGCAGCCGTCCGAACACCGGGGAGCTGTTTTTT. This translates into CASSRPNTGELFF. Looking up the rest from reference TRBV7-2 and TRBJ2-2 gives the full variable domain: GAGVSQSPSNKVTEKGKDVELRCDPISGHTALYWYRQSLGQGLEFLIYFQGNSAPDKSGLPSDRFSAERTGGSVSTLTIQRTQQEDSAVYLCASSRPNTGELFFGEGSRLTVL.

The chain links TRBV7-6 to TRBJ2-5; a weak D match, TRBD1 (5 bases). V lost 5 bases, J lost 5 bases, and 18 bases lay in between. CDR3 length equals 15 residues. Germline V gives CDR1 SGHVS, CDR2 FNYEAQ. The CDR3 loop reads CASSPWGNRDETQYF. The CDR3 DNA sequence: TGTGCCAGCAGCCCTTGGGGCAATCGCGACGAGACCCAGTACTTC.

About this clonotype: A much bigger clone sits one base away, suggesting this may be a read error. The chain uses TRBV4-1 and TRBJ1-1, with TRBD1 as a possible D gene (6 bases). The CDR3 totals 15 residues. V lost 4 bases and J lost 4, with 16 bases in between. The germline gives CDR1 MGHRA, CDR2 YSYEKL. CDR3 DNA: TGCGCCAGCAGCCTGCAACAGGAAGGGGGCACTGAAGCTTTCTTT. It codes for CASSLQQEGGTEAFF.

This clonotype was recorded many times. The junction does not match germline at one end; this may be a read error. This chain joins TRBV29-1 and TRBJ1-4; 11 bases fit TRBD1. Germline assignment: CDR1 SQVTM and CDR2 ANQGSEA. The CDR3 is made up of 14 amino acids. CDR3 region: CSVEGDRGSRPLFF. The CDR3 nucleotides read TGCAGCGTCGAAGGGGACAGGGGGAGTCGCCCGCTGTTTTTT.

This clonotype was seen a handful of times. The genes are TRBV7-8 and TRBJ2-7; 7 nucleotides agree with TRBD2. The CDR3 is 16 amino acids. CDR1 is SGHVS, CDR2 FQNEAQ, per germline. V lost 1 base, J lost 2 bases, and 8 bases stayed unmatched. Here the CDR3 DNA reads TGTGCCAGCAGCTTAGGGGGATTAGCGGGTCCCTACGAGCAGTACTTC. This codes for CASSLGGLAGPYEQYF.

This clonotype was counted at least ten times. The rearrangement links TRBV6-2 or TRBV6-3 to TRBJ2-1; D is undetermined. Trimming stripped 2 bases from V and 0 bases from J, with 11 bases between. Germline CDR1 MNHEY, CDR2 SVGEGT. This CDR3 has 16 residues. CDR3 sequence: CASSYDRLGSYNEQFF. In DNA form, the CDR3 reads TGTGCCAGCAGTTACGATCGGTTGGGCTCCTACAATGAGCAGTTCTTC.

This clonotype has a count of ten or more. J is TRBJ2-3 and V is TRBV10-3, with 7 bases that match TRBD2. The length of the CDR3 is 12 residues. In germline, CDR1 is ENHRY, CDR2 SYGVKD. After removal of 6 bases from V and 6 bases from J, the junction contained 3 bases not matched to a gene. CDR3 in amino acids: CAISGLDDTQYF. The CDR3 nucleotides read TGTGCCATCAGCGGACTAGATGATACGCAGTATTTT.

This clonotype was recorded at least ten times. The rearrangement joins TRBV7-9 to TRBJ2-3, with 7 positions matching TRBD2. The CDR3 sequence is 17 residues long. Germline V CDR1 and CDR2: SEHNR, FQNEAQ (reference sequence). The V gene end was trimmed by 0 bases and the J gene end by 7 bases; junction bases not matched to a gene: 13. The CDR3 DNA reads as TGTGCCAGCAGCTTAGCGCGGGGGTTGTTGTCCCCTCATACGCAGTATTTT. Translation gives CASSLARGLLSPHTQYF.

Ten or more counts support this clonotype. This CDR3 is CASSSLGRVNEKLFF. In DNA form, the CDR3 reads TGTGCCAGCAGCTCCTTGGGGAGGGTTAATGAAAAACTGTTTTTT. The chain links TRBV7-8 to TRBJ1-4, with D unresolved. The V gene lost 4 bases and the J gene lost 4 bases, with 13 bases spanning the gap. The germline V gene has CDR1 SGHVS and CDR2 FQNEAQ. The CDR3 loop spans 15 amino acids.

Many counts were recorded for this clonotype. The chain carries TRBV7-9 and TRBJ1-1, with D uncertain. The V end was cut by 1 base, the J end by 3 bases, with 6 bases between. Germline V gives CDR1 SEHNR, CDR2 FQNEAQ (reference sequence). The CDR3 extends over 13 amino acids. The CDR3 loop reads CASSLEVDTEAFF. The CDR3 DNA follows: TGTGCCAGCAGCTTAGAGGTGGACACTGAAGCTTTCTTT. The full variable domain, completed using reference TRBV7-9 and TRBJ1-1, is DTGVSQNPRHKITKRGQNVTFRCDPISEHNRLYWYRQTLGQGPEFLTYFQNEAQLEKSRLLSDRFSAERPKGSFSTLEIQRTEQGDSAMYLCASSLEVDTEAFFGQGTRLTVV.

This clonotype was detected a few times. This chain joins TRBV4-3 and TRBJ2-2, with 7 positions matching TRBD1. The germline V gene encodes CDR1 LGHNA and CDR2 YSLEER. V lost 4 bases and J lost 4; bases outside the gene matches: 15. The CDR3 length is 18 residues. CDR3: CASSPQPIGGEVTGELFF. For the CDR3, the DNA is TGCGCCAGCAGCCCCCAACCAATAGGGGGCGAAGTCACCGGGGAGCTGTTTTTT.

This clonotype was detected only a few times. The chain uses TRBV7-9 and TRBJ1-1; D is undetermined. The CDR3 has 11 residues. Trimming took off 2 bases at V and 10 bases at J, with 8 bases between the two ends. The germline V gene has CDR1 SEHNR and CDR2 FQNEAQ (reference sequence). CDR3 DNA sequence: TGTGCCAGCAGCTTAACGGCAGGAGCTTTCTTT. Amino acid sequence: CASSLTAGAFF.

This clonotype was detected ten times or more. The chain carries TRBV9 and TRBJ1-6, with 8 nucleotides matching TRBD1. With 5 bases clipped from V and 9 bases from J, the junction kept 4 bases outside the gene matches. Germline V gene sequence: CDR1 SGDLS, CDR2 YYNGEE. This CDR3 region has 13 residues. The CDR3 reads CASRAGGTSPLHF. In DNA, the CDR3 is TGTGCCAGCAGAGCAGGGGGCACTTCACCCCTCCACTTT.

This clonotype was detected many times. The chain joins TRBV7-9 to TRBJ1-4; D is undetermined. The V gene's germline CDR1 is SEHNR and CDR2 FQNEAQ (reference sequence). This CDR3 is built from 13 residues. With 1 base removed from V and 8 bases from J, the gap between germline ends came to 8 bases. As DNA, the CDR3 is TGTGCCAGCAGCTTAGGGGAGAACGAAAAACTGTTTTTT. It specifies CASSLGENEKLFF.

This clonotype occurred many times. The V call is TRBV29-1, the J call TRBJ2-7; TRBD1 agrees at 8 bases. From germline, CDR1 is SQVTM and CDR2 ANQGSEA. Trimming removed 6 bases from V and 0 bases from J; junction bases left unmatched: 7. This CDR3 is 14 amino acids long. The CDR3 spells CSVGSGTGSYEQYF. The DNA of the CDR3 is TGCAGCGTCGGGTCGGGGACAGGCTCCTACGAGCAGTACTTC.

J is TRBJ2-2 and V is TRBV7-9; D is possibly TRBD1 (6 bases). Germline lookup yields CDR1 SEHNR and CDR2 FQNEAQ (reference sequence). V was shortened by 8 bases and J by 4 bases, with 14 bases between the two germline ends. The CDR3 loop spans 14 amino acids. For the CDR3, the DNA is TGTGCCAGCGTCGACAGGACCCTCACCGGGGAGCTGTTTTTT. This translates into CASVDRTLTGELFF.

This chain uses TRBV28 with TRBJ2-7, with D uncertain. The germline gives CDR1 MDHEN, CDR2 SYDVKM. This CDR3 contains 15 residues. V lost 7 bases, J lost 4 bases, and 20 bases lay in between. The DNA of the CDR3 is TGTGCCAGCACTCCACATCAGTTCTCCGCGTACGAGCAGTACTTC. Translation: CASTPHQFSAYEQYF.

This clonotype was counted many times. V usage is TRBV7-2 and J usage is TRBJ1-2; TRBD1 matches 8 bases. CDR1 is SGHTA and CDR2 is FQGNSA in the germline V gene. V shed 5 bases, J shed 6 bases, and the junction held 14 bases outside the gene matches. The CDR3 loop spans 16 amino acids. The CDR3 DNA is TGTGCCAGCAGCCCCGTTCGGGACAGGTACAGAAATGGCTACACCTTC. It translates to CASSPVRDRYRNGYTF.

Concerning this clonotype: A read error is possible here, since a much larger clone lies one base away. The chain links TRBV7-2 to TRBJ2-7, with a tentative D call TRBD1 (5 bases). CDR3 size: 16 residues. V lost 5 bases and J lost 1, with 18 bases in between. Germline assignment: CDR1 SGHTA and CDR2 FQGNSA. In DNA form, the CDR3 reads TGTGCCAGCAGCCCGCGACCCTGGGGCTATTCCTACGAGCAGTACTTC. This translates into CASSPRPWGYSYEQYF.

This clonotype appeared a few times. The V and J genes are TRBV6-2 or TRBV6-3 and TRBJ2-1, with D perhaps given as TRBD1 or TRBD2 (5 bases each). Germline CDR1 reads MNHEY; CDR2 reads SVGEGT. The CDR3 has 13 residues. Trimming cost V 3 bases and J 10 bases, with 13 bases left between them. The CDR3 loop reads CASSYRGRGEQFF. The DNA for the CDR3 is TGTGCCAGCAGTTATAGAGGTCGGGGCGAGCAGTTCTTC.

Ten or more counts support this clonotype. The rearrangement joins TRBV21-1 to TRBJ2-7; the table gives TRBD1 as D, unverified against the DNA. TRBV21-1 is described as a pseudogene. This CDR3 contains 16 residues. The chain's CDR3 is CASSLRPGQGFYEQYF. The CDR3 DNA reads as TGTGCCAGCAGCCTTCGTCCGGGACAGGGATTCTACGAGCAGTACTTC.

The CDR3 nucleotides read TGCAGTGCGTTTCGCGGGGGGGCGGGCTACGAGCAGTACTTC. It yields the protein CSAFRGGAGYEQYF. This chain uses TRBV20-1 with TRBJ2-7; 9 bases line up with TRBD2. V lost 6 bases and J lost 3; bases outside the gene matches: 9. The CDR3 is made up of 14 amino acids. Per germline, CDR1 DFQATT and CDR2 SNEGSKA (reference sequence).

This clonotype has more than one count but fewer than ten. CDR3 region: CASSLTRQGNTEAFF. The CDR3 DNA reads as TGTGCCAGCAGCTTAACACGGCAGGGGAACACTGAAGCTTTCTTT. V is TRBV11-1 and J is TRBJ1-1, with a possible D match to TRBD1 (5 bases). CDR1 and CDR2 from the germline V gene are SGHAT and FQDESV (reference sequence). This CDR3 is 15 amino acids long. Deletions cut 2 bases from V and 1 base from J, with 11 bases between.

This clonotype showed up many times. At one end, the junction sequence differs from germline, possibly due to a read error. V is TRBV5-1 and J is TRBJ2-1, with D uncertain. Germline-derived CDR1 and CDR2 are SGHRS and YFSETQ. The CDR3 is made up of 16 amino acids. DNA for the CDR3: TGTGCCAGCAGTTTGGGCGGCTTAAGCTCCTACAATGAGCAGTTCTTC. Protein: CASSLGGLSSYNEQFF.

This clonotype was seen repeatedly, ten times or more. The chain has TRBV5-1 and TRBJ1-2; the match to TRBD1 covers 11 bases. From germline, CDR1 is SGHRS and CDR2 YFSETQ. The CDR3 is 15 residues long. V shed 0 bases and J 8 bases; nucleotides not matched to a gene: 6. The CDR3 nucleotides are TGCGCCAGCAGCTTGGTTCCGGACAGGGGGCGAGGCTACACCTTC. It encodes CASSLVPDRGRGYTF.

The V and J genes are TRBV4-2 and TRBJ2-7, with 7 bases fitting TRBD2. The V gene's germline CDR1 is LGHNA and CDR2 YNFKEQ. CDR3 size: 15 residues. The V and J ends lost 1 base and 2 bases, in that order; junction bases with no gene match: 5. CDR3 in amino acids: CASSQATSSPYEQYF. The DNA of the CDR3 is TGTGCCAGCAGCCAAGCGACTAGCAGCCCCTACGAGCAGTACTTC.

There are many counts of this clonotype. The chain uses TRBV4-3 and TRBJ2-1; 12 bases match TRBD2. V was clipped by 0 bases and J by 7 bases; unmatched bases: 13. The CDR3 is made up of 19 amino acids. The germline V gene has CDR1 LGHNA and CDR2 YSLEER. The CDR3: CASSQDHASGRAGRNEQFF. The CDR3 nucleotides are TGCGCCAGCAGCCAAGATCACGCTAGCGGGAGGGCCGGTCGGAATGAGCAGTTCTTC.

This clonotype was seen many times. The chain uses TRBV7-8 and TRBJ2-1; maybe TRBD2 (5 bases). The V end was cut by 3 bases, the J end by 4 bases, with 16 bases between. The length of the CDR3 is 16 residues. CDR1 SGHVS and CDR2 FQNEAQ come from the germline V gene. The CDR3, as DNA: TGTGCCAGCAGCTTCCTTAGAGCGGCCGCTTACAATGAGCAGTTCTTC. Translation: CASSFLRAAAYNEQFF.

This clonotype was detected many times. This chain connects TRBV20-1 to TRBJ1-1; D call uncertain. This CDR3 region has 13 residues. Trimming pared 5 bases from V and 0 bases from J, leaving 10 bases between. Germline V gives CDR1 DFQATT, CDR2 SNEGSKA (reference sequence). CDR3 in DNA: TGCAGTGCTTTTCATCCACTGAACACTGAAGCTTTCTTT. Protein: CSAFHPLNTEAFF.

At least ten counts were recorded for this clonotype. DNA for the CDR3: TGCGCCAGCAGAAGTACAGGCTTCGGGGAGACCCAGTACTTC. Translation: CASRSTGFGETQYF. The chain is built from TRBV5-1 and TRBJ2-5; possibly TRBD1 for D (5 bases). V was cut by 5 bases and J by 5 bases, with 16 bases left in between. The germline V gene has CDR1 SGHRS and CDR2 YFSETQ. The CDR3 spans 14 residues.